This record looks at one T cell receptor beta chain sequence and its context. The data were obtained in a study of blood T cell repertoires in COVID-19. In the authors' methods: Reference gene primer amplification yielded estimated nucleated cell counts. Here immunoSEQ multiplex PCR was the method, and the copy in TCRdb shows in-frame clones only, minus some. V and J calls and clone size come straight from that table; D and trimming were deduced from the DNA. The sample holds 30,000 to 45,000 clones, over 80% seen once. V dropped 8 bases and J dropped 0 bases, with 5 bases sitting between them. The germline gives CDR1 MGHRA, CDR2 YSYEKL. This CDR3 is built from 12 residues.

This TCR was recovered from a human donor in a cohort sampled during active COVID-19. This sequence joins TRBV4-1 and TRBJ1-3, with D tentatively TRBD1 (5 bases). The sample taken for sequencing was peripheral blood. The CDR3 is CASGHSGNTIYF. Written as DNA, the CDR3 is TGCGCCAGCGGACACTCTGGAAACACCATATATTTT.